This is a list of T cell receptor beta chains from one sample in a study of CD8 T cells in ankylosing spondylitis. TCRdb ran MiXCR on the 5' RACE reads and lists one entry per CDR3 protein. The sample has about 750,000 distinct CDR3 sequences; about 20% are singletons. The specimen was blood, either unsorted or a sorted T cell fraction (not recorded which). The origin of the receptors is a male donor with ankylosing spondylitis. The CDR3 runs from the conserved cysteine through the conserved F or W. Each record gives: J gene, V gene, clone size, D gene, CDR3 protein, CDR3 DNA. The D gene is left open where the match is weak. Some rows have no size entry. The others give once, few or many, or a class for an expanded clone.

J: TRBJ1-1
V: TRBV14
size: once
D: -
CDR3: CASSRGINTEAFF
DNA: TGTGCCAGCAGCCGAGGTATAAACACTGAAGCTTTCTTT

J: TRBJ2-1
V: TRBV6-5
size: -
D: -
CDR3: CASSYSAPFDEQFF
DNA: TGTGCCAGCAGTTACTCGGCCCCGTTTGATGAGCAGTTCTTC

J: TRBJ2-7
V: TRBV28
size: few
D: TRBD2
CDR3: CATIKTSGYSYEQYF
DNA: TGTGCCACCATAAAGACTAGCGGGTACTCCTACGAGCAGTACTTC

J: TRBJ2-3
V: TRBV29-1
size: -
D: -
CDR3: CSGTLAGTDTQYF
DNA: TGCAGCGGGACTCTTGCAGGGACAGATACGCAGTATTTT

J: TRBJ2-1
V: TRBV29-1
size: many
D: TRBD1
CDR3: CSSAQGTGYNEQFF
DNA: TGCAGCTCCGCCCAGGGGACAGGGTACAATGAGCAGTTCTTC

J: TRBJ2-1
V: TRBV3-1
size: few
D: -
CDR3: CASSPPGTYNEQFF
DNA: TGTGCCAGCAGCCCACCTGGTACCTACAATGAGCAGTTCTTC

J: TRBJ2-2
V: TRBV29-1
size: -
D: -
CDR3: CSVEVIGAGELFF
DNA: TGCAGCGTTGAAGTTATAGGTGCCGGGGAGCTGTTTTTT

J: TRBJ1-1
V: TRBV2
size: few
D: -
CDR3: CASSDSLGGDTEAFF
DNA: TGTGCCAGCAGTGACTCCCTGGGGGGGGACACTGAAGCTTTCTTT

J: TRBJ2-7
V: TRBV6-1
size: -
D: -
CDR3: CASSPLVGSANYEQYF
DNA: TGTGCCAGCAGTCCGCTGGTAGGCTCCGCGAACTACGAGCAGTACTTC

J: TRBJ2-7
V: TRBV5-1
size: many
D: -
CDR3: CASSLSGDYEQYF
DNA: TGCGCCAGCAGCTTGTCAGGGGACTACGAGCAGTACTTC

J: TRBJ2-2
V: TRBV27
size: few
D: TRBD2
CDR3: CASSFLREPTNTGELFF
DNA: TGTGCCAGCAGTTTTTTGCGGGAGCCCACGAACACCGGGGAGCTGTTTTTT

J: TRBJ2-1
V: TRBV29-1
size: few
D: TRBD2
CDR3: CSIRTSGNNEQFF
DNA: TGCAGCATTCGGACTAGCGGGAACAATGAGCAGTTCTTC

J: TRBJ2-6
V: TRBV29-1
size: few
D: TRBD1
CDR3: CSVVPDRHSSGANVLTF
DNA: TGCAGCGTTGTTCCGGACAGGCATAGCTCTGGGGCCAACGTCCTGACTTTC

J: TRBJ2-5
V: TRBV10-2
size: -
D: -
CDR3: CASSERSGGVETQYF
DNA: TGCGCCAGCAGTGAGCGTAGTGGGGGAGTAGAGACCCAGTACTTC

J: TRBJ1-2
V: TRBV5-1
size: -
D: TRBD1
CDR3: CASSLDTGERGYTF
DNA: TGCGCCAGCAGCTTGGATACAGGGGAAAGAGGCTACACCTTC

J: TRBJ1-2
V: TRBV29-1
size: few
D: -
CDR3: CSVGRPSPEGYTF
DNA: TGCAGCGTTGGGAGGCCATCTCCTGAGGGCTACACCTTC

J: TRBJ2-7
V: TRBV29-1
size: few
D: TRBD1
CDR3: CSGMTGMSYEQYF
DNA: TGCAGCGGGATGACAGGGATGTCCTACGAGCAGTACTTC

J: TRBJ2-5
V: TRBV5-1
size: few
D: -
CDR3: CASSLNPGTGETQYF
DNA: TGCGCCAGCAGCTTGAATCCGGGGACGGGGGAGACCCAGTACTTC

J: TRBJ2-1
V: TRBV6-2/TRBV6-3
size: -
D: -
CDR3: CASSSLLEWDNEQFF
DNA: TGTGCCAGCAGTTCCCTACTAGAATGGGACAATGAGCAGTTCTTC

J: TRBJ1-1
V: TRBV12-3/TRBV12-4
size: few
D: -
CDR3: CASSFRAVNTEAFF
DNA: TGTGCCAGCAGTTTCCGGGCGGTGAACACTGAAGCTTTCTTT

J: TRBJ2-7
V: TRBV6-2/TRBV6-3
size: few
D: TRBD2
CDR3: CASTSSLAAYEQYF
DNA: TGTGCCAGCACCTCATCGCTAGCGGCGTACGAGCAGTACTTC

J: TRBJ2-3
V: TRBV12-3/TRBV12-4
size: few
D: TRBD2
CDR3: CASSSSGDGTDTQYF
DNA: TGTGCCAGCAGTAGTAGCGGGGACGGCACAGATACGCAGTATTTT

J: TRBJ1-4
V: TRBV28
size: few
D: -
CDR3: CASVGLEVAARNEKLFF
DNA: TGTGCCAGCGTAGGCTTAGAGGTGGCAGCACGTAATGAAAAACTGTTTTTT

J: TRBJ1-1
V: TRBV7-9
size: -
D: -
CDR3: CASRPPAGTEAFF
DNA: TGTGCCAGCAGGCCGCCGGCGGGCACTGAAGCTTTCTTT

J: TRBJ2-7
V: TRBV4-1
size: -
D: TRBD1
CDR3: CASSQEVAGGDSYEQYF
DNA: TGCGCCAGCAGCCAAGAGGTAGCAGGGGGTGACTCCTACGAGCAGTACTTC

J: TRBJ1-5
V: TRBV5-1
size: -
D: TRBD1
CDR3: CASRLTGGADQPQHF
DNA: TGCGCCAGCAGACTGACAGGGGGCGCCGATCAGCCCCAGCATTTT

J: TRBJ1-1
V: TRBV2
size: -
D: -
CDR3: CASSVGQPLPIFF
DNA: TGTGCCAGCAGCGTAGGACAGCCCCTTCCAATTTTCTTT

J: TRBJ1-4
V: TRBV7-8
size: few
D: -
CDR3: CASSAKGDPGHEKLFF
DNA: TGTGCCAGCAGCGCTAAAGGGGATCCGGGCCATGAAAAACTGTTTTTT

J: TRBJ2-7
V: TRBV6-1
size: many
D: -
CDR3: CASRGHLTYEQYF
DNA: TGTGCCAGCAGGGGACACCTTACCTACGAGCAGTACTTC

J: TRBJ1-1
V: TRBV29-1
size: -
D: -
CDR3: CSVEADRNTEAFF
DNA: TGCAGCGTTGAGGCAGATCGGAACACTGAAGCTTTCTTT

J: TRBJ1-1
V: TRBV20-1
size: few
D: -
CDR3: CSARTIGENTEAFF
DNA: TGCAGTGCTAGAACCATCGGGGAGAACACTGAAGCTTTCTTT

J: TRBJ1-1
V: TRBV4-1
size: few
D: -
CDR3: CASSQARETAAFF
DNA: TGCGCCAGCAGCCAAGCCCGGGAAACTGCAGCTTTCTTT

J: TRBJ2-7
V: TRBV27
size: -
D: TRBD1
CDR3: CASSSTGDPSYEQYF
DNA: TGTGCCAGCAGTTCGACAGGGGATCCGTCCTACGAGCAGTACTTC

J: TRBJ2-7
V: TRBV7-2
size: -
D: TRBD1
CDR3: CASKGQGAYEQYF
DNA: TGTGCCAGCAAAGGGCAGGGGGCCTACGAGCAGTACTTC

J: TRBJ2-7
V: TRBV7-9
size: -
D: -
CDR3: CASSQPGQPSYEQYF
DNA: TGTGCCAGCAGCCAACCGGGGCAGCCCTCCTACGAGCAGTACTTC

J: TRBJ1-3
V: TRBV27
size: -
D: TRBD1
CDR3: CASSLDRGGGNTIYF
DNA: TGTGCCAGCAGTCTGGACAGGGGTGGCGGAAACACCATATATTTT

J: TRBJ2-5
V: TRBV5-1
size: few
D: TRBD2
CDR3: CASSLASGGPQETQYF
DNA: TGCGCCAGCAGCTTGGCTAGCGGGGGCCCTCAAGAGACCCAGTACTTC

J: TRBJ2-5
V: TRBV5-1
size: few
D: TRBD1
CDR3: CASSFEGARIQETQYF
DNA: TGCGCCAGCAGCTTCGAGGGGGCGAGGATCCAAGAGACCCAGTACTTC

J: TRBJ1-2
V: TRBV5-5
size: -
D: -
CDR3: CASSFGHLGYGYTF
DNA: TGTGCCAGCAGCTTCGGACACCTGGGATATGGCTACACCTTC

J: TRBJ2-2
V: TRBV20-1
size: -
D: TRBD1
CDR3: CSARDWTGNTGELFF
DNA: TGCAGTGCTAGAGACTGGACAGGGAACACCGGGGAGCTGTTTTTT

J: TRBJ2-7
V: TRBV28
size: -
D: -
CDR3: CASSYRDAYSYEQYF
DNA: TGTGCCAGCAGCTACAGGGACGCTTACTCCTACGAGCAGTACTTC

J: TRBJ2-7
V: TRBV12-3/TRBV12-4
size: -
D: TRBD2
CDR3: CASSLTRGTSGSYEQYF
DNA: TGTGCCAGCAGCCTTACCCGGGGGACTAGCGGATCCTACGAGCAGTACTTC

J: TRBJ1-1
V: TRBV20-1
size: few
D: TRBD1
CDR3: CSAHVPGQGPNTEAFF
DNA: TGCAGTGCTCACGTCCCGGGACAGGGTCCAAACACTGAAGCTTTCTTT

J: TRBJ2-7
V: TRBV12-3/TRBV12-4
size: few
D: -
CDR3: CASSPGTDPLEQYF
DNA: TGTGCCAGCAGTCCCGGGACGGACCCTTTAGAGCAGTACTTC

J: TRBJ1-3
V: TRBV4-1
size: few
D: TRBD1
CDR3: CASSQGTGSFSGNTIYF
DNA: TGCGCCAGCAGCCAAGGGACAGGATCCTTCTCTGGAAACACCATATATTTT

J: TRBJ1-1
V: TRBV25-1
size: -
D: -
CDR3: CASSDHTGGKMNTEAFF
DNA: TGTGCCAGCAGTGATCATACAGGAGGTAAGATGAACACTGAAGCTTTCTTT

J: TRBJ2-3
V: TRBV5-1
size: -
D: TRBD2
CDR3: CASSLASGGGRDTQYF
DNA: TGCGCCAGCAGCTTGGCCAGCGGGGGGGGAAGAGATACGCAGTATTTT

J: TRBJ1-5
V: TRBV12-3/TRBV12-4
size: -
D: -
CDR3: CASSLLSAGLANQPQHF
DNA: TGTGCCAGCAGTTTACTAAGCGCAGGCCTAGCCAATCAGCCCCAGCATTTT

J: TRBJ1-4
V: TRBV18
size: few
D: -
CDR3: CASSPPFREKLFF
DNA: TGTGCCAGCTCACCACCGTTCAGGGAAAAACTGTTTTTT

J: TRBJ2-1
V: TRBV6-5
size: -
D: TRBD2
CDR3: CASSYSVAGGWSEQFF
DNA: TGTGCCAGCAGTTACTCGGTAGCGGGGGGCTGGAGTGAGCAGTTCTTC

J: TRBJ2-3
V: TRBV10-2
size: -
D: TRBD2
CDR3: CASRLSGEGTDTQYF
DNA: TGCGCCAGCAGACTTAGCGGGGAAGGCACAGATACGCAGTATTTT

J: TRBJ1-1
V: TRBV3-1
size: few
D: -
CDR3: CASSQFLGSTEAFF
DNA: TGTGCCAGCAGCCAATTCTTGGGATCCACTGAAGCTTTCTTT

J: TRBJ1-1
V: TRBV24-1
size: few
D: TRBD1
CDR3: CATSVGQGANTEAFF
DNA: TGTGCCACCAGCGTGGGACAGGGGGCGAACACTGAAGCTTTCTTT

J: TRBJ1-4
V: TRBV24-1
size: few
D: TRBD1
CDR3: CATSDGPVDRDNEKLFF
DNA: TGTGCCACCAGTGATGGACCGGTTGACAGGGATAATGAAAAACTGTTTTTT

J: TRBJ1-3
V: TRBV2
size: few
D: -
CDR3: CASIIQGNTIYF
DNA: TGTGCCAGCATAATACAGGGAAACACCATATATTTT

J: TRBJ2-3
V: TRBV6-5
size: -
D: TRBD1
CDR3: CASSYSIYGTVSTDTQYF
DNA: TGTGCCAGCAGTTACTCCATATACGGGACAGTTAGCACAGATACGCAGTATTTT

J: TRBJ1-3
V: TRBV21-1
size: few
D: -
CDR3: CASSNGEDGNTIYF
DNA: TGTGCCAGCAGCAACGGGGAGGATGGAAACACCATATATTTT